These 23 T cell receptor beta chains were all obtained from the same sample, sequenced in a study of cytomegalovirus exposure and HLA in healthy donors (dated by TCRdb to the late 2010s). Preparation of the library involved the immunoSEQ multiplex PCR assay. The multiplex PCR relied on a mix of 60 forward primers for TCR Vbeta segments and 13 reverse primers for TCR Jbeta segments. TCRdb mirrors the immuneACCESS table, restricted to in-frame sequences. Some clones are absent from its copies; in checked studies, under half trace to an unresolved V gene, and the reason for the others is unknown. The sample has around 130,000 clones on record, more than 80% of them singletons. In total, the top ten clones hold 3% to 4% of the sample. The sequenced sample consisted of PBMCs. The receptors originated from a male donor in good health and CMV-seronegative.

The chain combines TRBV6-6 with TRBJ1-1; perhaps TRBD1 as D (6 bases). In germline, CDR1 is MNHNY, CDR2 SVGAGI (reference sequence). This CDR3 is 15 amino acids long. V was shortened by 6 bases and J by 10 bases, with 24 bases between the two germline ends. The CDR3, as DNA: TGTGCCAGCAGGGCGTCTGATGGGGGGGGCGGGGGAGCTTTCTTT. It translates to CASRASDGGGGGAFF.

With regard to this clone: Mismatch with germline at one junction end may stem from a read error. The CDR3 bases are TGTGCCAGCAGCCAACCGGCAGTTAAAAACAGTCAGTACTTC. Encoded protein: CASSQPAVKNSQYF. The gene calls are TRBV4-2 and TRBJ2-4; no clear D gene. In germline, CDR1 is LGHNA, CDR2 YNFKEQ. CDR3 length: 14 amino acids.

This chain joins TRBV28 and TRBJ2-3; possibly TRBD2 for D (5 bases). The V end was cut by 7 bases, the J end by 2 bases, with 13 bases between. The CDR3 length is 14 residues. Germline V lookup: CDR1 MDHEN, CDR2 SYDVKM. CDR3 bases: TGTGCCAGCAAAACGGGATCTTACACAGATACGCAGTATTTT. Translation gives CASKTGSYTDTQYF. Complete variable domain (other parts from reference TRBV28 and TRBJ2-3): DVKVTQSSRYLVKRTGEKVFLECVQDMDHENMFWYRQDPGLGLRLIYFSYDVKMKEKGDIPEGYSVSREKKERFSLILESASTNQTSMYLCASKTGSYTDTQYFGPGTRLTVL.

This clone was detected a few times. The genes are TRBV19 and TRBJ2-2, with D possibly TRBD1 on 6 matching bases. The CDR3 is 15 residues long. CDR1 LNHDA and CDR2 SQIVND come from the germline V gene (reference sequence). Trimming left V 2 bases short and J 0 bases short, with 7 bases between. The CDR3 DNA is TGTGCCAGTAGTATAAAGGGGGCGAACACCGGGGAGCTGTTTTTT. Protein product: CASSIKGANTGELFF. Combining the CDR3 with reference TRBV19 and TRBJ2-2 gives the whole variable domain DGGITQSPKYLFRKEGQNVTLSCEQNLNHDAMYWYRQDPGQGLRLIYYSQIVNDFQKGDIAEGYSVSREKKESFPLTVTSAQKNPTAFYLCASSIKGANTGELFFGEGSRLTVL.

The table lists this clone with a few counts. The chain combines TRBV6-1 with TRBJ1-1, with 7 bases fitting TRBD1. Germline V gene data show CDR1 as MNHNS and CDR2 as SASEGT. V dropped 4 bases and J dropped 2; count of bases not matched to a gene: 7. CDR3 length equals 15 residues. DNA of the CDR3: TGTGCCAGCAGTGCTCGGACAGGACTAAACACTGAAGCTTTCTTT. Translating gives CASSARTGLNTEAFF.

The genes are TRBV11-2 and TRBJ2-7; 8 bases align to TRBD2. Losses at the gene ends were 1 base for V and 6 bases for J; bases not matched to a gene: 5. The CDR3 totals 14 residues. CDR1 SGHAT and CDR2 FQNNGV come from the germline V gene. The CDR3 protein is CASSLVSGSSEQYF. The CDR3 DNA sequence: TGTGCCAGCAGCTTAGTAAGCGGGAGCTCCGAGCAGTACTTC.

The CDR3 coding sequence is TGCAGCGCCGAGGGGGCCAGGACTAGCACAGATACGCAGTATTTT. It yields the protein CSAEGARTSTDTQYF. The chain joins TRBV29-1 to TRBJ2-3; TRBD1 aligns across 7 bases. The germline gives CDR1 SQVTM, CDR2 ANQGSEA. The CDR3 length is 15 residues. The V and J ends lost 7 bases and 0 bases, in that order; junction bases with no gene match: 10.

This clone was found a few times. This rearrangement joins TRBV6-1 to TRBJ2-7; TRBD2 aligns across 9 bases. This CDR3 spans 14 amino acids. Germline CDR1 and CDR2: MNHNS and SASEGT. CDR3 sequence reads: CAGGAGGEAYEQYF. The CDR3 DNA sequence: TGTGCTGGGGGGGCGGGAGGGGAGGCCTACGAGCAGTACTTC.

The chain recombines TRBV7-2 with TRBJ2-1, with a possible D match to TRBD2 (5 bases). In germline, CDR1 is SGHTA, CDR2 FQGNSA. V lost 2 bases, J lost 6 bases, and 14 bases lay in between. The CDR3 contains 15 residues. CDR3 bases: TGTGCCAGCAGCTTAAGTACTAGGGTGGGCAATGAGCAGTTCTTC. This sequence encodes CASSLSTRVGNEQFF.

This clone was recorded a few times. The rearrangement links TRBV2 to TRBJ1-1; D is possibly TRBD1 (6 bases). Trimming removed 7 bases at V and 1 base at J, with 10 bases between. This CDR3 has 13 amino acids. Germline loops: CDR1 SNHLY, CDR2 FYNNEI. CDR3 region: CASIGTTNTEAFF. The CDR3 coding sequence is TGTGCCAGCATTGGGACAACGAACACTGAAGCTTTCTTT.

This clone appeared a single time. The V call is TRBV5-1, the J call TRBJ2-1; no firm D call. The CDR3 contains 14 residues. Trimming took 0 bases from V and 3 from J, leaving 7 bases between them. Germline lookup yields CDR1 SGHRS and CDR2 YFSETQ. CDR3 protein: CASSLVPDYNEQFF. CDR3 sequence (DNA): TGCGCCAGCAGCTTGGTTCCAGACTACAATGAGCAGTTCTTC.

Only a few counts were recorded for this clone. V usage is TRBV15 and J usage is TRBJ2-1, with 10 bases matching TRBD2. The CDR3 totals 16 residues. Losses at the gene ends were 0 bases for V and 4 bases for J; bases not matched to a gene: 3. Germline-derived CDR1 and CDR2 are LNHNV and YYDKDF (reference sequence). DNA of the CDR3: TGTGCCACCAGCAGAGAGCCAGCGGGAGGGTACAATGAGCAGTTCTTC. Translation gives CATSREPAGGYNEQFF.

This chain uses TRBV15 with TRBJ2-1; 8 nucleotides match TRBD2. Trimming cost V 1 base and J 6 bases; bases outside gene matches: 5. This CDR3 region has 15 residues. Germline V gene sequence: CDR1 LNHNV, CDR2 YYDKDF (reference sequence). The CDR3 loop reads CATSRGTSPINEQFF. CDR3 sequence (DNA): TGTGCCACCAGCAGAGGGACTAGCCCCATCAATGAGCAGTTCTTC.

V usage is TRBV19 and J usage is TRBJ2-1; 13 bases agree with TRBD2. With V trimmed by 6 bases and J by 7 bases, 3 bases remained unmatched. The V gene's germline CDR1 is LNHDA and CDR2 SQIVND (reference sequence). This CDR3 comprises 14 residues. In DNA form, the CDR3 reads TGTGCCAGTAGCCCACTAGCGGGAGGGAATGAGCAGTTCTTC. Translating gives CASSPLAGGNEQFF.

This chain links TRBV9 with TRBJ2-7, with 8 bases matching TRBD2. Germline CDR1 reads SGDLS; CDR2 reads YYNGEE. Trimming removed 3 bases from V and 7 bases from J; junction bases left unmatched: 18. The CDR3 is made up of 17 amino acids. The CDR3 coding sequence is TGTGCCAGCAGCGCCGGAACCAGCGGGAGAGCTCCGGCTGAGCAGTACTTC. The encoded protein is CASSAGTSGRAPAEQYF.

The chain is built from TRBV5-6 and TRBJ1-3; D remains ambiguous. V was trimmed by 0 bases and J by 2 bases, leaving 9 bases between them. Germline V lookup: CDR1 SGHDT, CDR2 YYEEEE. CDR3 length: 15 amino acids. The CDR3 sequence is CASSLVSEAGNTIYF. The CDR3 coding sequence is TGTGCCAGCAGCTTGGTGTCAGAGGCTGGAAACACCATATATTTT.

The chain combines TRBV5-1 with TRBJ2-1, with 7 bases lining up with TRBD1. Germline lookup yields CDR1 SGHRS and CDR2 YFSETQ. This CDR3 has 14 amino acids. V lost 5 bases to trimming and J lost 8 bases; unmatched junction nucleotides: 10. The CDR3 protein is CASSKTRGQDEQFF. DNA for the CDR3: TGCGCCAGCAGTAAAACGAGGGGGCAGGATGAGCAGTTCTTC.

The chain combines TRBV27 with TRBJ1-1; D perhaps matches TRBD1 (5 bases). V dropped 7 bases and J dropped 3 bases, with 12 bases sitting between them. Germline CDR1 is MNHEY and CDR2 is SMNVEV (reference sequence). The CDR3 covers 13 residues. The CDR3 sequence: CASTGVWDTEAFF. In nucleotides, the CDR3 is TGTGCCAGCACGGGGGTTTGGGACACTGAAGCTTTCTTT.

This rearrangement joins TRBV5-1 to TRBJ2-3, with TRBD1 as a possible D gene (6 bases). The germline V gene has CDR1 SGHRS and CDR2 YFSETQ. V was pared by 2 bases and J by 6 bases, with 10 bases between. The CDR3 length is 13 residues. The CDR3 DNA reads TGCGCCAGCAGCTTACAGGGTCCGGATACGCAGTATTTT. Protein sequence: CASSLQGPDTQYF.

This chain uses TRBV10-3 with TRBJ2-5; 11 bases fit TRBD2. V shed 0 bases, J shed 6 bases, and the junction held 6 bases outside the gene matches. Germline lookup yields CDR1 ENHRY and CDR2 SYGVKD. The CDR3 runs 16 residues. Here the CDR3 reads CAISESITSGGKTQYF. CDR3 DNA: TGTGCCATCAGTGAGTCGATTACTAGCGGGGGTAAGACCCAGTACTTC.

With respect to this clone: The identical CDR3 is also encoded by other nucleotide sequences in the sample. V usage is TRBV18 and J usage is TRBJ1-1; 9 nucleotides match TRBD1. The CDR3 has 14 amino acids. Germline values: CDR1 KGHSH, CDR2 LQKENI. V was pared by 3 bases and J by 3 bases, with 2 bases of the junction left unmatched. In DNA form, the CDR3 reads TGTGCCAGCTCACCGACAGGGGGGGACACTGAAGCTTTCTTT. Translated: CASSPTGGDTEAFF.

This clone has a single count. The V call is TRBV6-1, the J call TRBJ1-5; D might be TRBD1 (5 bases). The V end lost 5 bases, the J end lost 2 bases, and 10 bases lay between the germline ends. The CDR3 loop spans 14 amino acids. Germline-derived CDR1 and CDR2 are MNHNS and SASEGT. The CDR3 sequence is CASSLGGGNQPQHF. The CDR3, as DNA: TGTGCCAGCAGTCTCGGGGGTGGCAATCAGCCCCAGCATTTT.

The chain combines TRBV19 with TRBJ1-5, with 7 bases that match TRBD1. Trimming cost V 5 bases and J 1 base; bases outside gene matches: 8. The CDR3 is made up of 16 amino acids. CDR1 and CDR2 (germline): LNHDA, SQIVND (reference sequence). The CDR3 reads CASSVTWGQSNQPQHF. The CDR3 DNA reads as TGTGCCAGTAGTGTAACGTGGGGACAGAGCAATCAGCCCCAGCATTTT.